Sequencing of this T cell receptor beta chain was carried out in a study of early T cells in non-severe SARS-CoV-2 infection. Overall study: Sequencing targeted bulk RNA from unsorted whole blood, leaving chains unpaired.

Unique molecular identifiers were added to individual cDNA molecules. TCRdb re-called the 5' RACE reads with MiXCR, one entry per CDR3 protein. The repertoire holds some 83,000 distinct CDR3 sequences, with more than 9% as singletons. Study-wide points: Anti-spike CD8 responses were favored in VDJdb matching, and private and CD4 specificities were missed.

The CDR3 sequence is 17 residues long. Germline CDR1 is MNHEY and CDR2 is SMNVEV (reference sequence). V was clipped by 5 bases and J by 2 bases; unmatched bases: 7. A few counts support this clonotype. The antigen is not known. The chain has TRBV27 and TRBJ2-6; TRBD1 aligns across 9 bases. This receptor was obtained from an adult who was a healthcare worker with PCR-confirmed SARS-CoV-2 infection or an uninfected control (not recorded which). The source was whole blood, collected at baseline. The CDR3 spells CASSTGTGLAGANVLTF. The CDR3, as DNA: TGTGCCAGCAGTACCGGGACAGGGTTGGCTGGGGCCAACGTCCTGACTTTC.